The clone carrying this T cell receptor (beta chain) was seen repeatedly, ten times or more. No antigen is known for it. Trimming removed 5 bases from V and 6 bases from J, with 7 bases in between. The CDR3 length is 11 residues. Researchers made TCR cDNA using 5'RACE template switching, and this step added a universal primer site and UMIs. Each CDR3 protein is one row after TCRdb ran MiXCR on the 5' RACE reads. The table lists tens of thousands of distinct CDR3 sequences, roughly 4.5% of them singletons. The sample is drawn from a study of T cells after yellow fever vaccination. Findings and caveats of the study: Faster peaking, at day 5 versus 15, marked a secondary response that was weaker. Abundant clonotypes (contaminants from the bulk population) could be present in FACS-sorted repertoires. Clones from primary vaccination mostly reappeared after the booster (roughly 95% CD4, 88% CD8).

This TCR was sampled from a man aged 25-40 years who received the YFV17D yellow fever vaccine. The V and J genes are TRBV12-3 or TRBV12-4 and TRBJ1-2; D remains unclear. The specimen comprised CD8+ T cells sorted from PBMCs, sampled 5 days after the yellow fever booster vaccination. Written as DNA, the CDR3 is TGTGCCAGCAGTCTTGGGAATGGCTACACCTTC. Amino acid sequence: CASSLGNGYTF.